A single sample is the source of the 19 T cell receptor beta chains below, sequenced in a study of cytomegalovirus exposure and HLA in healthy donors. With 60 Vbeta and 13 Jbeta primers, the PCR was carried out. Repertoires were generated with immunoSEQ multiplex PCR, while TCRdb's copy carries only in-frame clones and drops some. The sample lists about 130,000 clones, roughly 82% occurring once. The material sequenced was PBMCs. The receptors shown here come from a male donor in good health and CMV-seropositive.

The CDR3 spells CASRRTGNQPQHF. The CDR3 nucleotides read TGTGCCAGCAGACGGACAGGGAATCAGCCCCAGCATTTT. V usage is TRBV28 and J usage is TRBJ1-5; 8 positions agree with TRBD1. The length of the CDR3 is 13 residues. J was trimmed by 4 bases and V by 6 bases; bases with no gene match: 2. Germline assignment: CDR1 MDHEN and CDR2 SYDVKM.

This clone was counted a single time. J is TRBJ2-2 and V is TRBV28, with 10 positions matching TRBD1. J lost 8 bases, V lost 7 bases, and 16 bases had no gene match. Looked up from germline, CDR1 is MDHEN and CDR2 is SYDVKM. The CDR3 has 17 residues. In DNA, the CDR3 is TGTGCCAGCACTCTACAGACAGGGGGCCCCGGGTTAGGGGAGCTGTTTTTT. It translates to CASTLQTGGPGLGELFF.

The chain uses TRBV5-6 and TRBJ2-1; 7 bases are shared with TRBD1. CDR3 size: 12 residues. Germline lookup yields CDR1 SGHDT and CDR2 YYEEEE. The V and J ends lost 4 bases and 7 bases, in that order; junction bases with no gene match: 2. In DNA, the CDR3 is TGTGCCAGCAGCCCGACAGGGAATGAGCAGTTCTTC. It is translated as CASSPTGNEQFF.

The V call is TRBV2, the J call TRBJ1-1, with D unresolved. In germline, CDR1 is SNHLY, CDR2 FYNNEI. V lost 4 bases, J lost 4 bases, and 16 bases lay in between. There are 15 residues in the CDR3. CDR3 region: CASSVEGRSGTEAFF. The CDR3, as DNA: TGTGCCAGCAGTGTGGAGGGCAGGAGCGGCACTGAAGCTTTCTTT.

Worth noting for this clone: One end of the junction does not line up with germline, which may come from a read error. The V gene is TRBV7-3, the J gene TRBJ2-3, with 12 bases fitting TRBD2. The CDR3 runs to 14 residues. The germline V gene encodes CDR1 SGHTA and CDR2 FQGTGA. The CDR3 loop is CASSPTRPTSGRCF. DNA for the CDR3: TGTGCCAGCAGCCCAACCCGGCCGACTAGCGGGAGATGTTTT.

This clone was picked up one time. The rearrangement links TRBV5-6 to TRBJ1-6; D might be TRBD1 (5 bases). V was shortened by 4 bases and J by 1 base, with 9 bases between the two germline ends. Germline CDR1 and CDR2: SGHDT and YYEEEE. The CDR3 runs to 15 residues. This CDR3 reads CASSPRGSYNSPLHF. As DNA, the CDR3 is TGTGCCAGCAGCCCCCGGGGGTCCTATAATTCACCCCTCCACTTT.

This clone was recorded only once. The rearrangement joins TRBV9 to TRBJ2-5, with 12 bases that match TRBD1. The DNA end lines up better with TRBJ2-7; the J call may be wrong. CDR3 length: 14 residues. From germline, CDR1 is SGDLS and CDR2 YYNGEE. This CDR3 reads CASSKGQGAYEQYF. The CDR3 DNA sequence: TGTGCCAGCAGCAAGGGACAGGGGGCGTACGAGCAGTACTTC.

The chain links TRBV4-1 to TRBJ1-2; D unresolved. Between the trimmed V and J ends, which lost 0 bases and 1 base, there was a span of 6 bases. There are 14 residues in the CDR3. The germline gives CDR1 MGHRA, CDR2 YSYEKL. The CDR3 DNA reads as TGCGCCAGCAGCCAAGAATCACTTAACTATGGCTACACCTTC. Its translation: CASSQESLNYGYTF.

This clone was seen just once. This chain uses TRBV2 with TRBJ1-3, with TRBD1 matching over 7 bases. Germline trimming cut 6 bases from V and 4 bases from J; bases unmatched to any gene: 12. Per germline, CDR1 SNHLY and CDR2 FYNNEI. The CDR3 has 16 amino acids. The CDR3 bases are TGTGCCAGCAGGAATTCCTTTGGGACAGACGGAAACACCATATATTTT. This codes for CASRNSFGTDGNTIYF.

This clone was observed a few times. This chain joins TRBV11-1 and TRBJ1-1, with D tentatively TRBD1 (5 bases). The germline V and J ends were trimmed by 3 bases and 6 bases, with 20 bases remaining between them. Germline V gives CDR1 SGHAT, CDR2 FQDESV (reference sequence). The CDR3 is 16 amino acids. The CDR3 coding sequence is TGTGCCAGCAGCTTTCTAGGGATTTCTCAGGGATCTGAAGCTTTCTTT. Amino acid sequence: CASSFLGISQGSEAFF.

This clone was detected only a few times. The rearrangement links TRBV5-1 to TRBJ1-1; D unclear. The V and J ends lost 4 bases and 5 bases respectively, with 12 bases between them. Germline V CDR1 and CDR2: SGHRS, YFSETQ. This CDR3 spans 13 amino acids. DNA of the CDR3: TGCGCCAGCAGCACCACCGTCCGGACTGAAGCTTTCTTT. Amino acid sequence: CASSTTVRTEAFF.

The V gene is TRBV2, the J gene TRBJ2-3, with D possibly matching TRBD2 (6 bases). Trimming pared 3 bases from V and 2 bases from J, leaving 15 bases between. The germline V gene has CDR1 SNHLY and CDR2 FYNNEI. The CDR3 runs to 16 residues. CDR3 loop: CASSDPGVGDTDTQYF. In nucleotides, the CDR3 is TGTGCCAGCAGTGACCCGGGGGTTGGGGACACAGATACGCAGTATTTT.

The chain carries TRBV13 and TRBJ2-1, with D tentatively TRBD1 (8 bases). V was trimmed by 5 bases and J by 7 bases, leaving 15 bases between them. CDR1 is PRHDT and CDR2 is FYEKMQ in the germline V gene (reference sequence). The CDR3 is 14 residues long. This CDR3 reads CASSHRGGKNEQFF. CDR3 sequence (DNA): TGTGCCAGCAGCCACAGGGGGGGAAAAAATGAGCAGTTCTTC.

The chain carries TRBV29-1 and TRBJ2-2; D may be TRBD2 (6 bases). The CDR3 length is 14 residues. Looked up from germline, CDR1 is SQVTM and CDR2 is ANQGSEA. V gave up 4 bases and J gave up 2 bases, with 11 bases separating them. CDR3 sequence reads: CSVGGVANTGELFF. The CDR3 nucleotides are TGCAGCGTTGGCGGGGTCGCTAACACCGGGGAGCTGTTTTTT.

Worth noting for this clone: The same CDR3 can be traced to other DNA sequences in this sample. The chain has TRBV10-3 and TRBJ2-7; 8 bases are a match to TRBD2. Looked up from germline, CDR1 is ENHRY and CDR2 is SYGVKD. V lost 3 bases, J lost 4 bases, and 5 bases stayed unmatched. The CDR3 runs 14 residues. CDR3 sequence reads: CAISDGRGAYEQYF. The CDR3 bases are TGTGCCATCAGTGATGGGCGGGGGGCGTACGAGCAGTACTTC.

The V gene is TRBV28, the J gene TRBJ2-7; TRBD2 might be the D (6 bases). This CDR3 comprises 12 residues. The germline V gene has CDR1 MDHEN and CDR2 SYDVKM. The V and J ends lost 11 bases and 3 bases respectively, with 14 bases between them. This CDR3 is CASAGTHYEQYF. In DNA, the CDR3 is TGTGCCTCGGCGGGGACGCACTACGAGCAGTACTTC.

The chain employs TRBV29-1 and TRBJ2-5, with 15 bases identical to TRBD2. This CDR3 contains 13 residues. Per the germline V gene, CDR1 is SQVTM and CDR2 is ANQGSEA. Trimming removed 6 bases from V and 8 bases from J; junction bases left unmatched: 4. CDR3 DNA sequence: TGCAGCGTCGAGGGACTAGCGGGAGGCACCCAGTACTTC. Residues: CSVEGLAGGTQYF.

This clone was counted once. This sequence joins TRBV20-1 and TRBJ2-7; unclear D gene. The CDR3 spans 10 residues. Trimming removed 4 bases at V and 2 bases at J, with 3 bases between. Germline assignment: CDR1 DFQATT and CDR2 SNEGSKA (reference sequence). CDR3 loop: CSATTYEQYF. The CDR3 bases are TGCAGTGCTACAACCTACGAGCAGTACTTC.

In the case of this clone: An end of the junction does not agree with germline; a read error may underlie this. The chain has TRBV5-4 and TRBJ2-4, with TRBD1 matching 9 bases. This CDR3 is built from 14 residues. Germline loops: CDR1 SGHNT, CDR2 YYREEE (reference sequence). The CDR3 sequence: CASTHTGGENSQYF. DNA for the CDR3: TGTGCCAGCACCCACACAGGGGGCGAAAACAGTCAGTACTTC.